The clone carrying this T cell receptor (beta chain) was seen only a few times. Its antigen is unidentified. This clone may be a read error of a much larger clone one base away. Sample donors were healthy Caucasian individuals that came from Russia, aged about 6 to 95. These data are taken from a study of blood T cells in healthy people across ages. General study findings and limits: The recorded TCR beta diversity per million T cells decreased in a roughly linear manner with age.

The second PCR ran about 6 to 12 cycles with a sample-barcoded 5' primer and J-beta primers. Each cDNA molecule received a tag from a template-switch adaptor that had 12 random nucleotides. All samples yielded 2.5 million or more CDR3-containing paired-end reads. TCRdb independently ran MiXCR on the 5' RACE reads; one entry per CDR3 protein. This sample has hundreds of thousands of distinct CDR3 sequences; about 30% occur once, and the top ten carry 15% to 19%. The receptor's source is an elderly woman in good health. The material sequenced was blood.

In nucleotides, the CDR3 is TGTGCCAGCAGCTTGGATAGCACTGAGCAGTACTTC. Its protein product is CASSLDSTEQYF. The chain links TRBV11-2 to TRBJ2-5, with D hard to call. Trimming removed 3 bases at V and 11 bases at J, with 13 bases between. The germline gives CDR1 SGHAT, CDR2 FQNNGV. The CDR3 consists of 12 residues.